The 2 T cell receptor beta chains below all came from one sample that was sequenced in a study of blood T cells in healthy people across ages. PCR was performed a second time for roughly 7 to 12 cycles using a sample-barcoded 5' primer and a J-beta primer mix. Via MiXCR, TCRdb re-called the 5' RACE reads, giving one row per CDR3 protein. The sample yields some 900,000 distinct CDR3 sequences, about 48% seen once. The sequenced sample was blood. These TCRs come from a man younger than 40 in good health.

The CDR3 DNA is TGTGCCAGCAGCTTAGCTTTAGGGGGTACCTACAATGAGCAGTTCTTC. This codes for CASSLALGGTYNEQFF. The gene calls are TRBV7-9 and TRBJ2-1; D is perhaps TRBD1 (6 bases). Between the trimmed V and J ends, which lost 0 bases and 2 bases, there was a span of 11 bases. Germline V lookup: CDR1 SEHNR, CDR2 FQNEAQ (reference sequence). CDR3 size: 16 residues.

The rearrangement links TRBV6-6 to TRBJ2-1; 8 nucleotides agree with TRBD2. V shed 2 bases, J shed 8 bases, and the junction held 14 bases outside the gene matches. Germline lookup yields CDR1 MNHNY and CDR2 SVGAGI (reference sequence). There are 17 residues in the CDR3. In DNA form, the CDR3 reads TGTGCCAGCAGTTACCCAAGAAGCGGGGGCTTTACCTATGAGCAGTTCTTC. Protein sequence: CASSYPRSGGFTYEQFF.